This entry lists 19 T cell receptor beta chains sequenced from one sample in a study of technical replicates of blood from several donors. The repertoire was sequenced with immunoSEQ multiplex PCR; TCRdb's copy has only in-frame clones and lacks some. The data hold about 78,000 clones, with 90% to 95% observed a single time. Material for sequencing was T cells isolated from PBMCs. These receptors originate from a human donor in good health.

This clone was found once. This rearrangement joins TRBV30 to TRBJ1-1, with D tentatively TRBD1 (5 bases). This CDR3 has 13 amino acids. Germline V CDR1 and CDR2: GTSNPN, SVGIG (reference sequence). V lost 4 bases and J lost 11, with 20 bases in between. CDR3 loop: CAWTMDKGRLAFF. As DNA, the CDR3 is TGTGCCTGGACCATGGACAAGGGCCGATTGGCTTTCTTT.

The V and J genes are TRBV13 and TRBJ2-1; a possible D gene is TRBD2 (6 bases). The CDR3 is made up of 15 amino acids. Trimming shortened V by 3 bases and J by 7 bases, and 16 bases separated the two germline ends. Germline CDR1 reads PRHDT; CDR2 reads FYEKMQ (reference sequence). CDR3 in amino acids: CASSFLSGGVNEQFF. The DNA of the CDR3 is TGTGCCAGCAGCTTTCTATCGGGCGGGGTAAATGAGCAGTTCTTC.

The V call is TRBV9, the J call TRBJ1-2; TRBD1 agrees at 7 bases. This CDR3 region has 13 residues. CDR1 SGDLS and CDR2 YYNGEE come from the germline V gene. After removal of 0 bases from V and 4 bases from J, the junction contained 0 bases not matched to a gene. CDR3 sequence (DNA): TGTGCCAGCAGCGTAGCAGGGGGCTATGGCTACACCTTC. Its protein product is CASSVAGGYGYTF.

J is TRBJ2-7 and V is TRBV28; 7 positions match TRBD2. After removal of 9 bases from V and 1 base from J, the junction contained 9 bases not matched to a gene. This CDR3 is built from 14 residues. Germline lookup yields CDR1 MDHEN and CDR2 SYDVKM. Here the CDR3 DNA reads TGTGCCAGTGATGAGGCGGGAGATTCCTACGAGCAGTACTTC. Amino acid sequence: CASDEAGDSYEQYF.

The chain is built from TRBV28 and TRBJ2-3; D unresolved. Germline V gene sequence: CDR1 MDHEN, CDR2 SYDVKM. The CDR3 totals 15 residues. The V gene lost 5 bases and the J gene lost 4 bases, with 16 bases spanning the gap. Written as DNA, the CDR3 is TGTGCCAGCAGTGTACCACTAAGTTCTGCAGATACGCAGTATTTT. This encodes CASSVPLSSADTQYF.

In this sample, this clone turned up a few times. Written as DNA, the CDR3 is TGTGCCAGCAGCTTACAGGGGCTCACTGAAGCTTTCTTT. Encoded protein: CASSLQGLTEAFF. The chain combines TRBV11-3 with TRBJ1-1, with a weak D call TRBD1 (6 bases). The germline V and J ends were trimmed by 2 bases and 4 bases, with 8 bases remaining between them. There are 13 residues in the CDR3. Germline CDR1 reads SGHNT; CDR2 reads YENEEA.

The CDR3 loop is CARTGVEDEQYF. The CDR3 bases are TGTGCCAGGACAGGGGTGGAGGACGAGCAGTACTTC. V is TRBV21-1 and J is TRBJ2-7; the table gives TRBD1 as D, unverified against the DNA. TRBV21-1 is termed a pseudogene. This CDR3 contains 12 residues.

V and J are TRBV19 and TRBJ2-5, with 10 bases fitting TRBD1. CDR3 length: 15 amino acids. The V and J ends lost 5 bases and 5 bases, in that order; junction bases with no gene match: 8. CDR1 and CDR2 from the germline V gene are LNHDA and SQIVND (reference sequence). CDR3 nucleotides: TGTGCCAGTAGTTTGCCGGGACAGGGGATGGAGACCCAGTACTTC. It encodes CASSLPGQGMETQYF.

This chain joins TRBV6-5 and TRBJ2-7; D might be TRBD2 (5 bases). The V gene's germline CDR1 is MNHEY and CDR2 SVGAGI. The CDR3 consists of 12 residues. Trimming cost V 5 bases and J 5 bases, with 10 bases left between them. The CDR3 spells CASSRTGNEQYF. CDR3 bases: TGTGCCAGCAGTAGGACTGGGAACGAGCAGTACTTC.

The chain uses TRBV7-8 and TRBJ2-7; perhaps TRBD2 as D (5 bases). Looked up from germline, CDR1 is SGHVS and CDR2 is FQNEAQ. V dropped 5 bases and J dropped 2 bases, with 7 bases sitting between them. The CDR3 length is 12 residues. The CDR3 reads CASSPGTYEQYF. The CDR3 DNA follows: TGTGCCAGCAGCCCCGGGACCTACGAGCAGTACTTC.

The chain links TRBV9 to TRBJ2-2; 8 bases are a match to TRBD2. The CDR3 is 16 amino acids. Germline values: CDR1 SGDLS, CDR2 YYNGEE. Germline trimming cut 0 bases from V and 1 base from J; bases unmatched to any gene: 2. The CDR3: CASSVVAGQNTGELFF. The CDR3 region has the DNA TGTGCCAGCAGCGTAGTAGCGGGACAGAACACCGGGGAGCTGTTTTTT. The variable domain in full, completed from reference TRBV9 and TRBJ2-2, reads DSGVTQTPKHLITATGQRVTLRCSPRSGDLSVYWYQQSLDQGLQFLIQYYNGEERAKGNILERFSAQQFPDLHSELNLSSLELGDSALYFCASSVVAGQNTGELFFGEGSRLTVL.

The genes are TRBV19 and TRBJ1-2; perhaps TRBD1 as D (5 bases). The CDR3 totals 15 residues. CDR1 LNHDA and CDR2 SQIVND come from the germline V gene (reference sequence). The V and J ends lost 5 bases and 4 bases respectively, with 17 bases between them. CDR3 sequence: CASSLGGTGGYGYTF. The CDR3 nucleotides read TGTGCCAGTAGTCTTGGCGGGACGGGTGGCTATGGCTACACCTTC. Together with reference TRBV19 and TRBJ1-2, the CDR3 gives the full variable domain: DGGITQSPKYLFRKEGQNVTLSCEQNLNHDAMYWYRQDPGQGLRLIYYSQIVNDFQKGDIAEGYSVSREKKESFPLTVTSAQKNPTAFYLCASSLGGTGGYGYTFGSGTRLTVV.

This clone appeared a single time. The chain combines TRBV27 with TRBJ2-7; 7 nucleotides align to TRBD1. The germline V gene has CDR1 MNHEY and CDR2 SMNVEV (reference sequence). V shed 6 bases and J 1 base; nucleotides not matched to a gene: 6. The CDR3 is made up of 14 amino acids. CDR3 sequence: CASSQTDRSYEQYF. In DNA form, the CDR3 reads TGTGCCAGCAGCCAAACGGACAGGTCCTACGAGCAGTACTTC.

In nucleotides, the CDR3 is TGTGCCAGCAGTGAATGGGACCTAGGGGGAAACATTCAGTACTTC. Its protein product is CASSEWDLGGNIQYF. The genes are TRBV6-1 and TRBJ2-4; D might be TRBD1 (6 bases). V shed 2 bases and J shed 6 bases, with 14 bases lying between them. Germline CDR1 and CDR2: MNHNS and SASEGT. This CDR3 is 15 amino acids long.

The chain joins TRBV30 to TRBJ2-7; 8 bases line up with TRBD2. Germline-derived CDR1 and CDR2 are GTSNPN and SVGIG (reference sequence). This CDR3 is built from 15 residues. Unmatched junction bases numbered 9, after V lost 3 bases and J lost 2 bases. CDR3 bases: TGTGCCTGGAGGGTACGGGGGGGGTCCACCTACGAGCAGTACTTC. Its translation: CAWRVRGGSTYEQYF.

This chain links TRBV19 with TRBJ1-1; a weak D match, TRBD1 (5 bases). The CDR3 spans 15 residues. Trimming cost V 1 base and J 7 bases, with 16 bases left between them. Per germline, CDR1 LNHDA and CDR2 SQIVND (reference sequence). The CDR3 here is CASSIGPGRKREAFF. The DNA for the CDR3 is TGTGCCAGTAGTATAGGGCCAGGGCGAAAACGTGAAGCTTTCTTT.

This clone was counted once. The gene calls are TRBV18 and TRBJ2-2; TRBD2 matches 8 bases. V lost 8 bases and J lost 0; bases outside the gene matches: 8. This CDR3 has 16 residues. Germline CDR1 is KGHSH and CDR2 is LQKENI. The chain's CDR3 is CASKDPGLANTGELFF. The DNA for the CDR3 is TGTGCCAGCAAAGATCCGGGACTAGCGAACACCGGGGAGCTGTTTTTT.

The chain combines TRBV7-9 with TRBJ1-2; TRBD1 agrees at 8 bases. V was pared by 3 bases and J by 4 bases, with 7 bases of the junction left unmatched. Germline V CDR1 and CDR2: SEHNR, FQNEAQ (reference sequence). This CDR3 comprises 15 residues. The CDR3 protein is CASSFGDRSGYGYTF. As DNA, the CDR3 is TGTGCCAGCAGCTTTGGGGACAGGTCGGGCTATGGCTACACCTTC.

V gene TRBV28 combines with J gene TRBJ2-1; 8 bases agree with TRBD2. The CDR3 loop spans 15 amino acids. Trimming cost V 1 base and J 10 bases; bases outside gene matches: 9. The germline V gene has CDR1 MDHEN and CDR2 SYDVKM. CDR3 in amino acids: CASSLFRAGAQEQFF. In DNA form, the CDR3 reads TGTGCCAGCAGTTTATTTCGAGCGGGGGCTCAGGAGCAGTTCTTC. The whole variable domain, filled in from reference TRBV28 and TRBJ2-1, reads DVKVTQSSRYLVKRTGEKVFLECVQDMDHENMFWYRQDPGLGLRLIYFSYDVKMKEKGDIPEGYSVSREKKERFSLILESASTNQTSMYLCASSLFRAGAQEQFFGPGTRLTVL.